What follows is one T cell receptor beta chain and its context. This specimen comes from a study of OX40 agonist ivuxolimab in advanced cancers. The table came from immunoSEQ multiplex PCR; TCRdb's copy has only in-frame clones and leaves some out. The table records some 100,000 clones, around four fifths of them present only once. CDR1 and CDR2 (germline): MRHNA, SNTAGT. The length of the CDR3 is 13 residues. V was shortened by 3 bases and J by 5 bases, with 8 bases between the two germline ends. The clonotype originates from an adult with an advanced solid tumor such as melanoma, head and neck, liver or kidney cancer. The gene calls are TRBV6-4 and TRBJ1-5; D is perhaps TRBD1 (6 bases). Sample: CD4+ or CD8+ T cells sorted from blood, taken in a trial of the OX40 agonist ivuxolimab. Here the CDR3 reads CASSEQGDQPQHF. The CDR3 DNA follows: TGTGCCAGCAGTGAACAGGGTGATCAGCCCCAGCATTTT.